This section outlines one T cell receptor beta chain sequence together with its context. Other nucleotide sequences from this sample produce the same CDR3. CDR3 size: 19 residues. V gave up 3 bases and J gave up 2 bases; unmatched junction bases: 16. CDR1 and CDR2 (germline): SGHTA, FQGNSA. Profiled with immunoSEQ multiplex PCR; TCRdb holds only in-frame clones, not every one. The profile shows hundreds of thousands of clones, under 90% of them singletons. The data were taken from a study of blood T cell repertoires in COVID-19. This chain links TRBV7-2 with TRBJ1-3, with 7 bases aligning to TRBD1. This TCR derives from a woman in her 30s with COVID-19, enrolled during active disease. The sequenced sample was peripheral blood. CDR3 sequence reads: CASSLILNLAGGPGNTIYF. CDR3 sequence (DNA): TGTGCCAGCAGCTTGATACTCAACCTTGCAGGGGGTCCTGGAAACACCATATATTTT.